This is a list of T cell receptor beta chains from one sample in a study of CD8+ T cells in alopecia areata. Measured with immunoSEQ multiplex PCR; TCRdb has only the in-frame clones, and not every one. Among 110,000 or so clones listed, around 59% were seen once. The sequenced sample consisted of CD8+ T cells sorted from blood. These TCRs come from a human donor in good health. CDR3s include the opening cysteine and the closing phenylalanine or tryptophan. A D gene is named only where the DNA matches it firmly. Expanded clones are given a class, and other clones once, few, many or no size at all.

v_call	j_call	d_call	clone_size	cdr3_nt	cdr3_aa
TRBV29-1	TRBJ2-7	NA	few	TGCAGCGTTGGGGTTGGGGGTTCGTCGGACGAGCAGTACTTC	CSVGVGGSSDEQYF
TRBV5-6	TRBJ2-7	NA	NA	TGTGCCAGCAGCTTCGGTCCGGCAGAGCAGTACTTC	CASSFGPAEQYF
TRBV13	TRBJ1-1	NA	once	TGTGCCAGCAGCGGAGGCAGGGGAACTGAAGCTTTCTTT	CASSGGRGTEAFF
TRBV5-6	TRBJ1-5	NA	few	TGTGCCAGCAGCTTGGGAGGTAGGGGACTCAATCAGCCCCAGCATTTT	CASSLGGRGLNQPQHF
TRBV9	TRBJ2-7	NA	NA	TGTGCCAGCAGCGTAGAGGGCCAGGGCTACGAGCAGTACTTC	CASSVEGQGYEQYF
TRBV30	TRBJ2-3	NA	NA	TGTGCCTGGGCCCAGACAGCTACGACAGATACGCAGTATTTT	CAWAQTATTDTQYF
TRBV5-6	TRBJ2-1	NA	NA	TGTGCCAGCAGCTTTTCGGGGGGCTTCAGGAAGAATGAGCAGTTCTTC	CASSFSGGFRKNEQFF
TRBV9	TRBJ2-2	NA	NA	TGTGCCAGCAGCTTAGAGAACACCGGGGAGCTGTTTTTT	CASSLENTGELFF
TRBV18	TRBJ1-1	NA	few	TGTGCCAGCTCGCTAGGACGCCTCAACACTGAAGCTTTCTTT	CASSLGRLNTEAFF
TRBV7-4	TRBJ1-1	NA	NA	TGTGCCAGCAGCTTAGAGCTAGGGGAAACTTTCTTT	CASSLELGETFF
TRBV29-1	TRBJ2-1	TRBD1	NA	TGCAGCGTTGAAGGCCTCCGGGACAGGGGCCCTTCGAGCTCCTACAATGAGCAGTTCTTC	CSVEGLRDRGPSSSYNEQFF
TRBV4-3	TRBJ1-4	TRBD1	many	TGCGCCAGCAGCCAAGATATCGGGACAGGGGATGAAAAACTGTTTTTT	CASSQDIGTGDEKLFF
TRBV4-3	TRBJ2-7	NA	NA	TGCGCCAGCAGCCAAGATAGGCACAGCTTCTACGAGCAGTACTTC	CASSQDRHSFYEQYF
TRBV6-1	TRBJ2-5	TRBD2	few	TGTGCCAGCAGTGAAGCTAGCGGGGGGGCCCAAGAGACCCAGTACTTC	CASSEASGGAQETQYF
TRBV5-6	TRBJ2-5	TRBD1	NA	TGTGCCAGCAGCTCGGGACAGGGTGAGGAGACCCAGTACTTC	CASSSGQGEETQYF
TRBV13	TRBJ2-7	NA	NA	TGTGCCAGCAGCTTAGGGCGGTACGAGCAGTACTTC	CASSLGRYEQYF
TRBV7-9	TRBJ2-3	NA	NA	TGTGCCAGCAGCTTGGTCGGGGGGCCGTATCGGACAGATACGCAGTATTTT	CASSLVGGPYRTDTQYF
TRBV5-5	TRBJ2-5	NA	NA	TGTGCCAGCAGCTTCCCCTTCCGTAACCCCCAAGAGACCCAGTACTTC	CASSFPFRNPQETQYF
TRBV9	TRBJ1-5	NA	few	TGTGCCAGCAGCGTAGGCTCGGGGCCACCCCAGCATTTT	CASSVGSGPPQHF
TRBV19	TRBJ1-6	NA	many	TGTGCCAGTGGAATTGGGGGCAATAATTCACCCCTCCACTTT	CASGIGGNNSPLHF
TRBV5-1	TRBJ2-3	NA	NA	TGCGCCAGCAGCTTGGTGGGGCCTAGCACAGATACGCAGTATTTT	CASSLVGPSTDTQYF
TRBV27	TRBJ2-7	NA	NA	TGTGCCAGCAGTTTATCGGTTAGGTACGAGCAGTACTTC	CASSLSVRYEQYF
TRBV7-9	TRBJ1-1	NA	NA	TGTGCCATTCGCCTCGGGCAGTCGAACACTGAAGCTTTCTTT	CAIRLGQSNTEAFF
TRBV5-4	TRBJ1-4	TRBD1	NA	TGTGCCAGCAGTTCCTCCGGGACAGGGTATGAAAAACTGTTTTTT	CASSSSGTGYEKLFF
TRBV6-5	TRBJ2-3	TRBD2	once	TGTGCCAGCAGTTACTCGACTAGCGGGGGAACAGATACGCAGTATTTT	CASSYSTSGGTDTQYF
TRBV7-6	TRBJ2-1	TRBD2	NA	TGTGCCAGCAGCTTAAGGTTGGGGGGGTCTTACAATGAGCAGTTCTTC	CASSLRLGGSYNEQFF
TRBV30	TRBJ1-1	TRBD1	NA	TGTGCCTGGGATGCCGGGACAGGGCTCACTGAAGCTTTCTTT	CAWDAGTGLTEAFF
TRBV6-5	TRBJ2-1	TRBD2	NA	TGTGCCAGCAGACCTAGCGGGGGAGGGAACAATGAGCAGTTCTTC	CASRPSGGGNNEQFF
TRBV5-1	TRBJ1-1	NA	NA	TGCGCCAGCAGCTCTGGCAGGGGCGATACTGAAGCTTTCTTT	CASSSGRGDTEAFF
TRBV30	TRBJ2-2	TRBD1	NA	TGTGCCTGCCAGGGGGCGCTGAACACCGGGGAGCTGTTTTTT	CACQGALNTGELFF
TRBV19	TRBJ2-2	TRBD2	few	TGTGCCAGCCGGGGTGTTGTAGCGGGATACACCGGGGAGCTGTTTTTT	CASRGVVAGYTGELFF
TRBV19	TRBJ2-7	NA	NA	TGTGCCAGTAGTATATCGGTCCCCTCCGACGAGCAGTACTTC	CASSISVPSDEQYF
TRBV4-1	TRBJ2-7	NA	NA	TGCGCCAGCAGCCAAGATACAGGGTTAGAGCAGTACTTC	CASSQDTGLEQYF
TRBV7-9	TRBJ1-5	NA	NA	TGTGCCAGCAGCTTAGCTTCCGGCCAGCCCCAGCATTTT	CASSLASGQPQHF
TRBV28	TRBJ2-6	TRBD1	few	TGTGCCAGCAGTTTACCCCCGGACAGGGCTAGCTCTGGGGCCAACGTCCTGACTTTC	CASSLPPDRASSGANVLTF
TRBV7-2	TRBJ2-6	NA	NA	TGTGCCAGCAGCTTTAGTCAGGCGCTCTCTGGGGCCAACGTCCTGACTTTC	CASSFSQALSGANVLTF
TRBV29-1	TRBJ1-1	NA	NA	TGCAGCGTTGAAAATCGGGGAACAGGGACGGAAGCTTTCTTT	CSVENRGTGTEAFF
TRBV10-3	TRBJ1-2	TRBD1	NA	TGTGCCATCAGTGAGTCCCTAGGGACAGTCGATGGCTACACCTTC	CAISESLGTVDGYTF
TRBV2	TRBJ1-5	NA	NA	TGTGCCAGTAAAGGGGGGGCCCTCAATCAGCCCCAGCATTTT	CASKGGALNQPQHF
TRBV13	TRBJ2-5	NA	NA	TGTGCCAGCAGCCGTGGACCCGGTCAAGAGACCCAGTACTTC	CASSRGPGQETQYF
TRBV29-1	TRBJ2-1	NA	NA	TGCAGCACCCCCGGGCTAGCTGAAGGGGCCTACAATGAGCAGTTCTTC	CSTPGLAEGAYNEQFF
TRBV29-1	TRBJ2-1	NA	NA	TGCAGCGTTGGGGGAGGACAGTACAATGAGCAGTTCTTC	CSVGGGQYNEQFF
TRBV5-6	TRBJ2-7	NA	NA	TGTGCCAGCAGCTTGGAGAGAAAGCAGTACTTC	CASSLERKQYF
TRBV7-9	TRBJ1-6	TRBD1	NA	TGTGCCAGCAGCCCTGGACAGGATAATTCACCCCTCCACTTT	CASSPGQDNSPLHF
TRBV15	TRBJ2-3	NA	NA	TGTGCCACCAGCAGAGAGGAGGGGACCACAGATACGCAGTATTTT	CATSREEGTTDTQYF
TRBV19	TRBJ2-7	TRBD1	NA	TGTGCCAGCGCGACAGGGACCTCCTACGAGCAGTACTTC	CASATGTSYEQYF
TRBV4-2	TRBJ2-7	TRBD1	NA	TGTGCCAGCAGCCAAGATATGACAGGGGTCTACGAGCAGTACTTC	CASSQDMTGVYEQYF
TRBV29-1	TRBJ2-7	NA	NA	TGCAGCGTTGAATCTCGGACAGTCTTTTACGAGCAGTACTTC	CSVESRTVFYEQYF
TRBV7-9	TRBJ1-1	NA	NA	TGTGCCAGCAGCCCAACCACAGGAGAAGAAGCTTTCTTT	CASSPTTGEEAFF
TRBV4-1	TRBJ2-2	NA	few	TGCGCCAGCAGCCAAGTATCCGGACCCCGGATGAACACCGGGGAGCTGTTTTTT	CASSQVSGPRMNTGELFF
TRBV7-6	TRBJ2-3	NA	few	TGTGCCAGCAGCTTAATGGGGACCAGCACAGATACGCAGTATTTT	CASSLMGTSTDTQYF